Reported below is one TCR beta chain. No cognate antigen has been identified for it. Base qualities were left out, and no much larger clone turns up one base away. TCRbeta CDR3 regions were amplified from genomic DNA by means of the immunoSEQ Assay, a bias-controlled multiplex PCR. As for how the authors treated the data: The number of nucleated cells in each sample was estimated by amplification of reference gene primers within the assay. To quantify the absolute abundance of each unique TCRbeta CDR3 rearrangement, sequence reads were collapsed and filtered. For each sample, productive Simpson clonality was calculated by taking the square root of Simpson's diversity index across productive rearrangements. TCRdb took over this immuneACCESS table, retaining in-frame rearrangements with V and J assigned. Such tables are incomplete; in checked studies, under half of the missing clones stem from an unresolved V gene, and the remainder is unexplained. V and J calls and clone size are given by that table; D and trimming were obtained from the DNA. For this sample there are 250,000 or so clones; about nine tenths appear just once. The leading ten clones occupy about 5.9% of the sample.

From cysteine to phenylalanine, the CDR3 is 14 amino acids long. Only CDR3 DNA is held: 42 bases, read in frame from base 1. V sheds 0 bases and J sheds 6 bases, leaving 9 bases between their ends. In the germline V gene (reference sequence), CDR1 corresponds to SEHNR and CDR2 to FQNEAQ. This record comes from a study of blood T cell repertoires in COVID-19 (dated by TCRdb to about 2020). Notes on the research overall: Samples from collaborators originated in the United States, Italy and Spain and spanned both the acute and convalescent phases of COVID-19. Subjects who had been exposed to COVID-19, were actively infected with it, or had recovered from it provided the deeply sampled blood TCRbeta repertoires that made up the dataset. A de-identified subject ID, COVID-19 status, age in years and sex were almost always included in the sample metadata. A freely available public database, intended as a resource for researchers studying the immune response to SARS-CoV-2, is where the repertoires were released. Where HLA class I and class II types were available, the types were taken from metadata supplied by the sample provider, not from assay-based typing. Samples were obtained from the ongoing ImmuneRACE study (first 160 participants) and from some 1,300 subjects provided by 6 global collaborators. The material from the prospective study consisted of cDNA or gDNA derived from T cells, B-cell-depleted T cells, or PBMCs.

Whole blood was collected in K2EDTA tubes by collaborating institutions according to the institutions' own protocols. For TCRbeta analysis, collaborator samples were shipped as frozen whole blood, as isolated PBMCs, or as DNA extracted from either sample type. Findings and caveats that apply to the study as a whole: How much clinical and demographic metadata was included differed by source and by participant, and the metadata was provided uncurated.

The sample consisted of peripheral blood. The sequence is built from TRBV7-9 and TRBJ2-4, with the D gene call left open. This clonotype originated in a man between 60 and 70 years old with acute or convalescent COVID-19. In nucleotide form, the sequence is TGTGCCAGCAGCTTAGCAGTCACGGGAAACATTCAGTACTTC. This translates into CASSLAVTGNIQYF.